One sample yielded the 7 T cell receptor beta chains listed below, sequenced in a study of T cell repertoires in cytomegalovirus infection. Antigen specificity for these receptors is unknown. TCRdb passed the reads through MiXCR, listing each CDR3 protein once. In the table there are 550,000 to 700,000 distinct CDR3 sequences, about 39% of which are singletons. The specimen was cultured PBMCs, collected from culture after CMV antigen stimulation. These receptors originate from a human donor in good health (CMV status not recorded). Some clones in this sample may be carry-over from other donors' samples.

The V and J genes are TRBV7-8 and TRBJ1-5, with TRBD1 as a possible D gene (5 bases). V lost 6 bases to trimming and J lost 0 bases, with 12 bases between them. In germline, CDR1 is SGHVS, CDR2 FQNEAQ. CDR3 length: 15 amino acids. In nucleotides, the CDR3 is TGTGCCAGCAGGGGGGGGAGAGATAGCAATCAGCCCCAGCATTTT. It is translated as CASRGGRDSNQPQHF.

The rearrangement uses TRBV7-9 and TRBJ1-1, with a weak D call TRBD1 (5 bases). This CDR3 comprises 15 residues. Trimming pared 6 bases from V and 1 base from J, leaving 15 bases between. Germline V lookup: CDR1 SEHNR, CDR2 FQNEAQ (reference sequence). The CDR3 here is CASRGGGTTNTEAFF. The CDR3 DNA follows: TGTGCCAGCAGGGGCGGGGGGACGACGAACACTGAAGCTTTCTTT.

The J gene is TRBJ2-6, the V gene TRBV6-4, with D possibly TRBD1 on 5 matching bases. From germline, CDR1 is MRHNA and CDR2 SNTAGT. V lost 5 bases and J 0 bases, leaving 8 bases between the germline ends. The CDR3 is made up of 15 amino acids. This CDR3 reads CASSQGHSGANVLTF. The CDR3 bases are TGTGCCAGCAGTCAGGGCCACTCTGGGGCCAACGTCCTGACTTTC.

This clonotype has only a few counts. This chain connects TRBV7-2 to TRBJ2-3; 8 nucleotides agree with TRBD2. Germline CDR1 is SGHTA and CDR2 is FQGNSA. The CDR3 runs to 17 residues. After removal of 3 bases from V and 2 bases from J, the junction contained 10 bases not matched to a gene. In DNA form, the CDR3 reads TGTGCCAGCAGCTTTGTCCCTAGCGGGCCCCCCACAGATACGCAGTATTTT. Amino acid sequence: CASSFVPSGPPTDTQYF.

The rearrangement joins TRBV2 to TRBJ2-3; 9 bases are shared with TRBD1. The junction had 10 bases not matched to a gene; V was cut back by 6 bases and J by 3 bases. Germline CDR1 reads SNHLY; CDR2 reads FYNNEI. This CDR3 comprises 16 residues. This chain's CDR3 is CASREIGTGLTDTQYF. CDR3 bases: TGTGCCAGCAGGGAGATCGGGACAGGGTTAACAGATACGCAGTATTTT.

The chain recombines TRBV6-6 with TRBJ2-7, with D maybe TRBD2 (7 bases). This CDR3 has 14 residues. The germline CDR1 and CDR2 sequences are MNHNY and SVGAGI (reference sequence). The ends were cut back, 4 bases at V and 5 bases at J, with 15 bases in the middle. The CDR3 bases are TGTGCCAGCAGTTTACGGGGGGCGCTAAACGAGCAGTACTTC. This encodes CASSLRGALNEQYF.

The V call is TRBV10-2, the J call TRBJ2-7; D is unclear. Trimming shortened V by 0 bases and J by 4 bases, and 10 bases separated the two germline ends. The CDR3 sequence is 14 residues long. Germline V CDR1 and CDR2: WSHSY, SAAADI. The CDR3 DNA reads TGCGCCAGCAGTGAGTCCAATCAGATGTACGAGCAGTACTTC. Protein: CASSESNQMYEQYF.